This T cell receptor beta chain was observed in a study of neoadjuvant anti-PD-1 for oral cavity cancer. Germline V CDR1 and CDR2: LNHDA, SQIVND (reference sequence). There are 14 residues in the CDR3. Germline trimming cut 3 bases from V and 10 bases from J; bases unmatched to any gene: 9. Of note for this clone: Its antigen is still unknown.

Noted time point: after neoadjuvant nivolumab, at surgical resection. Patients had HPV-negative, locally advanced oral cavity squamous cell carcinoma. Study-level points and caveats: Non-responders to neoadjuvant nivolumab had significantly more clonal PBMC T cells than responders.

Profiled with immunoSEQ multiplex PCR; TCRdb holds only in-frame clones, not every one. The sample records 11,000 to 15,000 clones, 75% being singletons. The chain couples TRBV19 to TRBJ2-1; 7 bases are shared with TRBD2. Here the sequenced sample was PBMCs, taken after nivolumab (anti-PD-1) treatment. This TCR came from a person between 40 and 85 years old with oral cavity squamous cell carcinoma. This chain's CDR3 is CASSIRAGADEQFF. The CDR3 nucleotides read TGTGCCAGTAGTATCCGTGCGGGAGCGGACGAGCAGTTCTTC.